Following are 15 T cell receptor beta chains from one sample sequenced in a study of T cell changes during pregnancy in multiple sclerosis. Sequenced by immunoSEQ multiplex PCR; TCRdb stores in-frame clones only, minus some. The table includes around 70,000 clones, about 90% detected once. Sample: peripheral blood, taken in the second trimester of pregnancy. The receptors were gathered from a female donor with multiple sclerosis, enrolled in a pregnancy study.

V is TRBV27 and J is TRBJ1-5, with D possibly TRBD1 on 5 matching bases. The CDR3 is 15 residues long. Germline values: CDR1 MNHEY, CDR2 SMNVEV (reference sequence). V lost 6 bases, J lost 3 bases, and 15 bases lay in between. As DNA, the CDR3 is TGTGCCAGCAGGGCCCTCGACAGCTACAATCAGCCCCAGCATTTT. This translates into CASRALDSYNQPQHF.

The chain carries TRBV11-2 and TRBJ1-1; 7 bases are a match to TRBD1. Trimming cost V 3 bases and J 6 bases; bases outside gene matches: 19. Per the germline V gene, CDR1 is SGHAT and CDR2 is FQNNGV. The CDR3 extends over 18 amino acids. The CDR3 region is CASSFALGQPDGIPEAFF. The DNA of the CDR3 is TGTGCCAGCAGCTTCGCTTTGGGACAGCCTGACGGAATACCTGAAGCTTTCTTT.

The chain recombines TRBV6-1 with TRBJ1-5; 10 bases agree with TRBD1. The CDR3 is made up of 15 amino acids. The germline V gene encodes CDR1 MNHNS and CDR2 SASEGT. V shed 4 bases, J shed 6 bases, and the junction held 6 bases outside the gene matches. CDR3: CASSGDRGPGQPQHF. The CDR3 DNA reads TGTGCCAGCAGTGGTGACAGGGGGCCCGGTCAGCCCCAGCATTTT.

The chain links TRBV4-3 to TRBJ1-4; TRBD1 aligns across 7 bases. The length of the CDR3 is 15 residues. Germline CDR1 LGHNA, CDR2 YSLEER. The V and J ends lost 3 bases and 3 bases, in that order; junction bases with no gene match: 4. The CDR3 sequence is CASSHPDRPNEKLFF. CDR3 DNA sequence: TGCGCCAGCAGCCATCCGGACAGGCCTAATGAAAAACTGTTTTTT.

The rearrangement links TRBV5-1 to TRBJ2-3; TRBD1 matches at 11 bases. Germline V gene data show CDR1 as SGHRS and CDR2 as YFSETQ. The V segment lost 1 base and the J segment 7 bases; nucleotides outside the gene matches: 8. This CDR3 has 16 residues. CDR3 in amino acids: CASSLLGQGAMNTQYF. CDR3 sequence (DNA): TGCGCCAGCAGCTTGCTTGGACAGGGGGCAATGAATACGCAGTATTTT.

V gene TRBV29-1 combines with J gene TRBJ1-5; TRBD1 is a possible D gene (6 bases). Germline CDR1 SQVTM, CDR2 ANQGSEA. The CDR3 consists of 13 residues. V lost 2 bases to trimming and J lost 8 bases, with 13 bases between them. In DNA, the CDR3 is TGCAGCGTTGAACGGGGACACGGGGAGCCCCAGCATTTT. It yields the protein CSVERGHGEPQHF.

The CDR3 region has the DNA TGTGCCAGCAGCTCCCAACGTGGGGGGGGGAATGAGCAGTTCTTC. Its protein product is CASSSQRGGGNEQFF. The rearrangement uses TRBV7-9 and TRBJ2-1; 7 bases fit TRBD2. V was pared by 4 bases and J by 7 bases, with 10 bases of the junction left unmatched. This CDR3 region has 15 residues. CDR1 SEHNR and CDR2 FQNEAQ come from the germline V gene (reference sequence).

This clone was counted a single time. The DNA for the CDR3 is TGTGCCAGCAGCTTGGATGGGGGCGCCGGGGAGCTGTTTTTT. Amino acids: CASSLDGGAGELFF. V is TRBV5-6 and J is TRBJ2-2; D possibly corresponds to TRBD1 (6 bases). Germline lookup yields CDR1 SGHDT and CDR2 YYEEEE. V lost 0 bases and J lost 6, with 9 bases in between. This CDR3 region has 14 residues.

This clone turned up a few times. The chain joins TRBV10-2 to TRBJ1-1; D not certain. V dropped 4 bases and J dropped 4 bases, with 7 bases sitting between them. The CDR3 length is 12 residues. CDR1 is WSHSY and CDR2 is SAAADI in the germline V gene. Here the CDR3 reads CASSAGGTEAFF. The CDR3 coding sequence is TGCGCCAGCAGTGCCGGAGGCACTGAAGCTTTCTTT.

The rearrangement links TRBV9 to TRBJ1-3, with D tentatively TRBD1 (5 bases). The CDR3 covers 16 residues. The germline gives CDR1 SGDLS, CDR2 YYNGEE. Trimming took 4 bases from V and 0 from J, leaving 14 bases between them. The CDR3: CASSPQGGLSGNTIYF. CDR3 coding DNA: TGTGCCAGCAGCCCCCAGGGAGGACTCTCTGGAAACACCATATATTTT.

V usage is TRBV20-1 and J usage is TRBJ2-7, with D possibly TRBD1 on 6 matching bases. V was trimmed by 6 bases and J by 5 bases, leaving 11 bases between them. This CDR3 has 11 residues. CDR1 and CDR2 (germline): DFQATT, SNEGSKA (reference sequence). The CDR3 DNA reads as TGCAGTGCATTACAGGGCCACGAGCAGTACTTC. Its protein is CSALQGHEQYF.

This chain connects TRBV7-2 to TRBJ1-4; the match to TRBD1 covers 8 bases. Germline loops: CDR1 SGHTA, CDR2 FQGNSA. J gave up 4 bases and V 5 bases, and 6 bases lay outside the gene matches. The CDR3 totals 15 residues. The CDR3 here is CASSRRGPFNEKLFF. The DNA of the CDR3 is TGTGCCAGCAGCCGCAGGGGGCCCTTTAATGAAAAACTGTTTTTT.

The genes are TRBV30 and TRBJ2-2, with 10 bases matching TRBD2. Germline CDR1 and CDR2: GTSNPN and SVGIG (reference sequence). With 5 bases clipped from V and 1 base from J, the junction kept 1 base outside the gene matches. The CDR3 contains 14 residues. The CDR3 nucleotides read TGTGCCTGGCGACTAGCGGGGAACACCGGGGAGCTGTTTTTT. The encoded protein is CAWRLAGNTGELFF.

This chain uses TRBV7-7 with TRBJ1-2; possible D gene TRBD1, 5 bases. The CDR3 runs to 13 residues. V was pared by 3 bases and J by 7 bases, with 12 bases between. The germline V gene has CDR1 SSHAT and CDR2 FNYEAQ (reference sequence). Written as DNA, the CDR3 is TGTGCCAGCAGCTTGGGGGGACGTGGTGGCTACACCTTC. Amino acids: CASSLGGRGGYTF.

The V and J genes are TRBV28 and TRBJ1-2; D not resolved. V lost 5 bases, J lost 6 bases, and 13 bases lay in between. The CDR3 totals 13 residues. Germline V lookup: CDR1 MDHEN, CDR2 SYDVKM. The CDR3 is CASSNTIFNGYTF. CDR3 DNA: TGTGCCAGCAGTAATACAATTTTCAATGGCTACACCTTC.